These 7 T cell receptor beta chains originate from one sample sequenced in a study of cytotoxic CD8 clonotypes in ibrutinib-treated CLL. The repertoire was sequenced with immunoSEQ multiplex PCR; TCRdb's copy has only in-frame clones and lacks some. The sample includes roughly 250,000 clones, about three quarters of them seen just once. Sequencing used PBMCs, obtained after 24 months of ibrutinib treatment. All receptors derive from a human donor with chronic lymphocytic leukemia.

The chain is built from TRBV11-2 and TRBJ2-1, with a weak D call TRBD2 (6 bases). Deletions cut 5 bases from V and 5 bases from J, with 19 bases between. CDR1 and CDR2 (germline): SGHAT, FQNNGV. This CDR3 is built from 16 residues. CDR3 nucleotides: TGTGCCAGCAGCGTACAGCCGGGACTTCTGAACAATGAGCAGTTCTTC. It translates to CASSVQPGLLNNEQFF.

This clone occurred once. The chain has TRBV28 and TRBJ2-1, with D perhaps TRBD1 (6 bases). The CDR3 covers 17 residues. Looked up from germline, CDR1 is MDHEN and CDR2 is SYDVKM. V gave up 2 bases and J gave up 2 bases, with 16 bases separating them. CDR3 in amino acids: CASSLGRGKGAYNEQFF. The CDR3 coding sequence is TGTGCCAGCAGTTTAGGCCGGGGAAAGGGGGCCTACAATGAGCAGTTCTTC.

This rearrangement joins TRBV19 to TRBJ1-5, with TRBD1 matching over 8 bases. Germline CDR1 is LNHDA and CDR2 is SQIVND (reference sequence). The V gene end was trimmed by 8 bases and the J gene end by 1 base; junction bases not matched to a gene: 4. This CDR3 contains 14 residues. The CDR3 DNA reads TGTGCCAGTCTGGGACAGGCGAGCAATCAGCCCCAGCATTTT. Its translation is CASLGQASNQPQHF.

V gene TRBV5-4 combines with J gene TRBJ2-1; 13 positions match TRBD2. The CDR3 is 19 residues long. V trimming: 4 bases; J trimming: 6 bases; junction bases outside the gene matches: 16. Looked up from germline, CDR1 is SGHNT and CDR2 is YYREEE (reference sequence). The CDR3 sequence: CASSGTSGIPPTKVNEQFF. The CDR3 nucleotides read TGTGCCAGCAGCGGGACTAGCGGGATACCCCCCACGAAGGTCAATGAGCAGTTCTTC.

This clone was recorded once. This sequence joins TRBV6-5 and TRBJ1-2, with unresolved D. The CDR3 has 15 residues. Germline V gene sequence: CDR1 MNHEY, CDR2 SVGAGI. V was cut by 6 bases and J by 7 bases, with 21 bases left in between. CDR3 nucleotides: TGTGCCAGCAGCCCTCCAGGAACCCCTAAGGGTGGCTACACCTTC. This encodes CASSPPGTPKGGYTF.

V usage is TRBV4-1 and J usage is TRBJ2-7; 8 bases align to TRBD1. CDR1 is MGHRA and CDR2 is YSYEKL in the germline V gene. The CDR3 length is 14 residues. The ends lost 1 base at V and 5 bases at J; junction bases unmatched: 4. The CDR3 nucleotides read TGCGCCAGCAGCCAAGTGGTGACAGGGGACGAGCAGTACTTC. Residues: CASSQVVTGDEQYF.

This clone has a handful of counts. This CDR3 is CASSPQTGRGTQYF. The CDR3 DNA reads TGTGCCAGCTCACCCCAGACGGGGCGTGGGACCCAGTACTTC. The J gene is TRBJ2-5, the V gene TRBV18; D possibly matches TRBD1 or TRBD2 (5 bases each). Germline values: CDR1 KGHSH, CDR2 LQKENI. The length of the CDR3 is 14 residues. V was clipped by 3 bases and J by 7 bases, with 15 bases between them.